This T cell receptor beta chain derives from a study of blood T cell repertoires in COVID-19. Overall study context: COVID-19 samples, acute and convalescent, were from the United States, Italy and Spain. T cells, B-cell-depleted T cells, or PBMCs provided the cDNA or gDNA that served as material.

V lost 4 bases and J lost 2, with 8 bases in between. Germline V gene sequence: CDR1 SGHTA, CDR2 FQGNSA. This CDR3 has 13 amino acids. In the original workflow: Reference gene primer amplification yielded estimated nucleated cell counts. The data were produced by immunoSEQ multiplex PCR, yet TCRdb's version contains in-frame clones alone and is incomplete. V, J and clone size are taken as reported in that table, and D and trimming were inferred from the DNA itself. The data contain approximately 280,000 clones, over 75% of them singletons. The TCR sequence derives from a woman in her sixties or seventies with acute or convalescent COVID-19. The sequenced sample consisted of peripheral blood. The chain joins TRBV7-2 to TRBJ2-5; D is possibly TRBD1 (6 bases). The CDR3, as DNA: TGTGCCAGCAGCTGGGGGCGGCAAGAGACCCAGTACTTC. It specifies CASSWGRQETQYF.